These 12 T cell receptor beta chains share one sample of origin, sequenced in a study of cytomegalovirus exposure and HLA in healthy donors. Primers for the PCR totalled 60 Vbeta and 13 Jbeta. Libraries were prepared by immunoSEQ multiplex PCR; TCRdb keeps only in-frame clonotypes and omits some of them. This table has fewer than 200,000 clones, around 86% appearing once. The specimen sequenced was PBMCs. The receptors were sampled from a male donor in good health and CMV-seronegative.

This clone was picked up a small number of times. The rearrangement uses TRBV19 and TRBJ2-7; tentatively, D is TRBD2 (6 bases). This CDR3 contains 14 residues. The germline V gene has CDR1 LNHDA and CDR2 SQIVND (reference sequence). Trimming pared 5 bases from V and 4 bases from J, leaving 15 bases between. The chain's CDR3 is CASSSRSGAYEQYF. CDR3 sequence (DNA): TGTGCCAGTAGTTCCCGTAGCGGAGCGTACGAGCAGTACTTC. The full variable domain, rest sourced from reference TRBV19 and TRBJ2-7, is DGGITQSPKYLFRKEGQNVTLSCEQNLNHDAMYWYRQDPGQGLRLIYYSQIVNDFQKGDIAEGYSVSREKKESFPLTVTSAQKNPTAFYLCASSSRSGAYEQYFGPGTRLTVT.

This clone was picked up a small number of times. This chain uses TRBV29-1 with TRBJ1-2; no definite D call. The CDR3 runs 13 residues. The V end was cut by 7 bases, the J end by 3 bases, with 15 bases between. Looked up from germline, CDR1 is SQVTM and CDR2 is ANQGSEA. The CDR3 nucleotides read TGCAGCGCTCGGACGGGAAATGACTATGGCTACACCTTC. Translation: CSARTGNDYGYTF.

The chain's CDR3 is CASSVASNQPQHF. DNA for the CDR3: TGTGCCAGCAGCGTAGCAAGCAATCAGCCCCAGCATTTT. This rearrangement joins TRBV9 to TRBJ1-5; no definite D call. Germline V gives CDR1 SGDLS, CDR2 YYNGEE. The CDR3 consists of 13 residues. Trimming stripped 0 bases from V and 1 base from J, with 2 bases between.

The V gene is TRBV7-9, the J gene TRBJ1-1; TRBD1 aligns across 7 bases. V dropped 3 bases and J dropped 1; count of bases not matched to a gene: 2. This CDR3 contains 14 residues. Germline lookup yields CDR1 SEHNR and CDR2 FQNEAQ (reference sequence). CDR3 sequence reads: CASSFRDRNTEAFF. The DNA of the CDR3 is TGTGCCAGCAGCTTCCGGGACAGGAACACTGAAGCTTTCTTT. The full variable domain, completed using reference TRBV7-9 and TRBJ1-1, is DTGVSQNPRHKITKRGQNVTFRCDPISEHNRLYWYRQTLGQGPEFLTYFQNEAQLEKSRLLSDRFSAERPKGSFSTLEIQRTEQGDSAMYLCASSFRDRNTEAFFGQGTRLTVV.

The chain links TRBV2 to TRBJ1-1, with TRBD1 as a possible D gene (5 bases). The CDR3 consists of 12 residues. Germline-derived CDR1 and CDR2 are SNHLY and FYNNEI. V was pared by 6 bases and J by 12 bases, with 17 bases between. DNA of the CDR3: TGTGCCAGCAGCGGGGGGATCTCCGACACTTTCTTT. Its translation: CASSGGISDTFF.

This chain links TRBV27 with TRBJ2-5; unclear D gene. V gave up 1 base and J gave up 7 bases, with 16 bases separating them. This CDR3 spans 15 amino acids. Per the germline V gene, CDR1 is MNHEY and CDR2 is SMNVEV (reference sequence). Here the CDR3 DNA reads TGTGCCAGCAGTTTATATCCCGGCCCCCCAGGGACCCAGTACTTC. This codes for CASSLYPGPPGTQYF.

V gene TRBV5-6 combines with J gene TRBJ1-2, with 8 bases matching TRBD1. The V and J ends lost 3 bases and 6 bases, in that order; junction bases with no gene match: 13. Germline V gene data show CDR1 as SGHDT and CDR2 as YYEEEE. This CDR3 is built from 16 residues. DNA for the CDR3: TGTGCCAGCAGCTCAGGGGGCGGCCTAGGGGGGAATGGCTACACCTTC. It yields the protein CASSSGGGLGGNGYTF.

The J gene is TRBJ2-3, the V gene TRBV5-5; 8 bases line up with TRBD2. Germline V gene lookup returns CDR1 SGHKS and CDR2 YYEKEE (reference sequence). CDR3 length: 14 amino acids. The trim removed 4 bases at V and 3 bases at J, leaving 4 bases unmatched. This CDR3 reads CASSQGTRTDTQYF. For the CDR3, the DNA is TGTGCCAGCAGCCAGGGGACTAGGACAGATACGCAGTATTTT.

This clone was seen more than once but under ten times. The chain carries TRBV6-5 and TRBJ1-1; D gene uncertain. The CDR3 consists of 14 residues. The V end lost 6 bases, the J end lost 8 bases, and 19 bases lay between the germline ends. The germline V gene encodes CDR1 MNHEY and CDR2 SVGAGI. CDR3 sequence: CASSQNSAKSEAFF. CDR3 coding DNA: TGTGCCAGCAGCCAGAATAGCGCTAAGTCCGAAGCTTTCTTT.

The rearrangement joins TRBV6-6 to TRBJ2-7, with D possibly TRBD2 on 6 matching bases. The germline gives CDR1 MNHNY, CDR2 SVGAGI (reference sequence). V gave up 5 bases and J gave up 2 bases, with 13 bases separating them. The CDR3 consists of 14 residues. The DNA for the CDR3 is TGTGCCAGCAGTCGGGACTCGGGGCCCTACGAGCAGTACTTC. Translated: CASSRDSGPYEQYF.

This clone was seen once. The rearrangement joins TRBV6-1 to TRBJ1-1; D uncertain. From germline, CDR1 is MNHNS and CDR2 SASEGT. V lost 4 bases, J lost 0 bases, and 6 bases lay in between. This CDR3 is built from 13 residues. CDR3 loop: CASSGQVNTEAFF. The CDR3, as DNA: TGTGCCAGCAGTGGCCAGGTGAACACTGAAGCTTTCTTT.

The chain has TRBV7-8 and TRBJ1-2; D not resolved. The CDR3 has 13 residues. Looked up from germline, CDR1 is SGHVS and CDR2 is FQNEAQ. Trimming stripped 2 bases from V and 6 bases from J, with 10 bases between. The CDR3 region is CASSLYGGNGYTF. The DNA of the CDR3 is TGTGCCAGCAGCTTATACGGAGGGAATGGCTACACCTTC. Drawing the rest from reference TRBV7-8 and TRBJ1-2, the complete variable domain is GAGVSQSPRYKVAKRGQDVALRCDPISGHVSLFWYQQALGQGPEFLTYFQNEAQLDKSGLPSDRFFAERPEGSVSTLKIQRTQQEDSAVYLCASSLYGGNGYTFGSGTRLTVV.